The 24 T cell receptor beta chains below were found in one sample sequenced in a study of blood T cells in healthy people across ages. Combining a sample-barcoded 5' primer with a J-beta primer mix, a second PCR ran for about 6 to 11 cycles. TCRdb reanalysed the 5' RACE reads using MiXCR and keeps one entry per CDR3 protein. This table has about 1,500,000 distinct CDR3 sequences, roughly 45% appearing once. Sequenced input: blood. These receptors were obtained from a woman in her late teens or twenties in good health.

This clonotype occurred many times. V gene TRBV7-2 combines with J gene TRBJ2-1; TRBD2 might be the D (6 bases). Between the trimmed V and J ends, which lost 6 bases and 4 bases, there was a span of 19 bases. The CDR3 consists of 16 residues. CDR1 is SGHTA, CDR2 FQGNSA, per germline. As DNA, the CDR3 is TGTGCCAGCAGTTTAACGTCGGGCGGGGCGTACAATGAGCAGTTCTTC. As protein: CASSLTSGGAYNEQFF. The entire variable domain, with the rest obtained from reference TRBV7-2 and TRBJ2-1, is as follows: GAGVSQSPSNKVTEKGKDVELRCDPISGHTALYWYRQSLGQGLEFLIYFQGNSAPDKSGLPSDRFSAERTGGSVSTLTIQRTQQEDSAVYLCASSLTSGGAYNEQFFGPGTRLTVL.

This clonotype has just a few counts. The chain recombines TRBV20-1 with TRBJ2-7; 9 bases are a match to TRBD2. The CDR3 is made up of 16 amino acids. Germline lookup yields CDR1 DFQATT and CDR2 SNEGSKA (reference sequence). Trimming cost V 2 bases and J 1 base; bases outside gene matches: 9. The CDR3 DNA reads as TGCAGTGCTAGACTCCCGACTAGCGGCTTATCCTACGAGCAGTACTTC. This encodes CSARLPTSGLSYEQYF.

This chain uses TRBV7-6 with TRBJ1-2; 11 nucleotides agree with TRBD1. The CDR3 spans 16 residues. Germline CDR1 and CDR2: SGHVS and FNYEAQ. After removal of 4 bases from V and 8 bases from J, the junction contained 12 bases not matched to a gene. The CDR3 sequence: CASSSLPGTGGIGYTF. As DNA, the CDR3 is TGTGCCAGCAGCTCACTGCCAGGGACAGGGGGAATAGGCTACACCTTC.

J is TRBJ2-7 and V is TRBV7-9; 10 bases align to TRBD2. This CDR3 has 12 amino acids. V shed 8 bases and J 4 bases; nucleotides not matched to a gene: 2. CDR1 is SEHNR, CDR2 FQNEAQ, per germline (reference sequence). In nucleotides, the CDR3 is TGTGCCAGCGCTAGCGGGAGTTACGAGCAGTACTTC. Translated, it gives CASASGSYEQYF.

This clonotype was seen many times. CDR3 residues: CASSESGYQETQYF. CDR3 coding DNA: TGCGCCAGCAGTGAGTCAGGCTACCAAGAGACCCAGTACTTC. This sequence joins TRBV10-2 and TRBJ2-5; the D is unclear. V shed 0 bases and J shed 0 bases, with 5 bases lying between them. Germline assignment: CDR1 WSHSY and CDR2 SAAADI. The CDR3 length is 14 residues.

The chain uses TRBV5-1 and TRBJ2-3; 9 bases are shared with TRBD2. Per germline, CDR1 SGHRS and CDR2 YFSETQ. Losses at the gene ends were 2 bases for V and 0 bases for J; bases not matched to a gene: 4. The CDR3 has 16 residues. CDR3 bases: TGCGCCAGCAGCTTTAGCGGGAGTACTAGCACAGATACGCAGTATTTT. Its protein is CASSFSGSTSTDTQYF.

J is TRBJ1-2 and V is TRBV5-6, with 8 bases matching TRBD1. Losses at the gene ends were 4 bases for V and 7 bases for J; bases not matched to a gene: 9. The CDR3 length is 14 residues. The germline gives CDR1 SGHDT, CDR2 YYEEEE. CDR3 sequence (DNA): TGTGCCAGCAGCCCTGACAGGGGTGGGTTTGGCTACACCTTC. Amino acid sequence: CASSPDRGGFGYTF.

The chain uses TRBV28 and TRBJ2-1, with TRBD1 matching 8 bases. V shed 3 bases and J 7 bases; nucleotides not matched to a gene: 8. CDR1 is MDHEN and CDR2 is SYDVKM in the germline V gene. The CDR3 is 15 residues long. The DNA of the CDR3 is TGTGCCAGCAGTTTGTGGCAGGGGGCACGTAATGAGCAGTTCTTC. Protein: CASSLWQGARNEQFF.

This clonotype was seen at least ten times. V gene TRBV12-3 or TRBV12-4 combines with J gene TRBJ1-1; TRBD1 is a possible D gene (5 bases). This CDR3 has 13 residues. The V gene lost 7 bases and the J gene lost 1 base, with 10 bases spanning the gap. CDR3 bases: TGTGCCAGCAAAAGACAGCAGAACACTGAAGCTTTCTTT. Encoded protein: CASKRQQNTEAFF.

This clonotype was seen a few times. This sequence joins TRBV13 and TRBJ2-7; 8 nucleotides line up with TRBD1. Trimming took 8 bases from V and 2 from J; bases not matched to a gene: 17. Germline-derived CDR1 and CDR2 are PRHDT and FYEKMQ (reference sequence). This CDR3 comprises 17 residues. The CDR3 protein is CASSKGGQDTVTYEQYF. The CDR3 DNA is TGTGCCAGCTCGAAAGGGGGACAGGATACGGTTACCTACGAGCAGTACTTC.

Many counts were recorded for this clonotype. The CDR3 is CASSAQLESETQYF. DNA of the CDR3: TGTGCCAGCAGCGCTCAACTAGAGTCGGAGACCCAGTACTTC. The gene calls are TRBV11-2 and TRBJ2-5, with D possibly matching TRBD2 (5 bases). CDR3 length: 14 amino acids. Germline-derived CDR1 and CDR2 are SGHAT and FQNNGV. Trimming removed 5 bases from V and 5 bases from J, with 15 bases in between. Combining the CDR3 with reference TRBV11-2 and TRBJ2-5 gives the whole variable domain EAGVAQSPRYKIIEKRQSVAFWCNPISGHATLYWYQQILGQGPKLLIQFQNNGVVDDSQLPKDRFSAERLKGVDSTLKIQPAKLEDSAVYLCASSAQLESETQYFGPGTRLLVL.

This clonotype was seen more than once but under ten times. The rearrangement links TRBV10-3 to TRBJ2-7; 9 nucleotides agree with TRBD1. J was trimmed by 5 bases and V by 3 bases; bases with no gene match: 8. Germline lookup yields CDR1 ENHRY and CDR2 SYGVKD. The CDR3 loop spans 15 amino acids. In nucleotides, the CDR3 is TGTGCCATCAGTGATTATGGGACAGGGTACAACGAGCAGTACTTC. Translated, it gives CAISDYGTGYNEQYF.

This chain uses TRBV28 with TRBJ2-5; 11 nucleotides align to TRBD1. The CDR3 loop spans 15 amino acids. V dropped 5 bases and J dropped 4; count of bases not matched to a gene: 6. CDR1 and CDR2 (germline): MDHEN, SYDVKM. The CDR3 protein is CASSRSGTGGETQYF. The CDR3 DNA follows: TGTGCCAGCAGTCGCTCGGGGACAGGGGGAGAGACCCAGTACTTC.

The gene calls are TRBV11-3 and TRBJ2-1, with D perhaps matching TRBD1 or TRBD2 (5 bases each). Germline V gene data show CDR1 as SGHNT and CDR2 as YENEEA. CDR3 length: 13 amino acids. The V end was cut by 4 bases, the J end by 8 bases, with 12 bases between. The CDR3 here is CASSSGPAHEQFF. In DNA form, the CDR3 reads TGTGCCAGCAGCTCGGGACCAGCTCATGAGCAGTTCTTC.

The genes are TRBV24-1 and TRBJ2-7; D might be TRBD2 (5 bases). Germline V gene data show CDR1 as KGHDR and CDR2 as SFDVKD. The germline V and J ends were trimmed by 0 bases and 7 bases, with 9 bases remaining between them. CDR3 size: 13 residues. The CDR3: CATSDLGGNEQYF. CDR3 in DNA: TGTGCCACCAGTGATTTGGGAGGCAATGAGCAGTACTTC.

The V gene is TRBV25-1, the J gene TRBJ1-1, with 7 nucleotides matching TRBD1. The V segment lost 6 bases and the J segment 7 bases; nucleotides outside the gene matches: 8. Germline CDR1 MGHDK, CDR2 SYGVNS. This CDR3 has 13 residues. CDR3 region: CASSDVNRGEAFF. The CDR3 DNA reads TGTGCCAGCAGCGACGTTAACAGGGGTGAAGCTTTCTTT.

The sample holds a few counts of this clonotype. V gene TRBV12-3 or TRBV12-4 combines with J gene TRBJ1-2; D is unclear. Deletions cut 2 bases from V and 4 bases from J, with 11 bases between. This CDR3 contains 14 residues. The DNA of the CDR3 is TGTGCCAGCAGTTTAATGGCCCCAGGCTATGGCTACACCTTC. Protein sequence: CASSLMAPGYGYTF.

This clonotype was observed a single time. A junction end diverges from the germline sequence, so it may reflect a read error. The V gene is TRBV6-2 or TRBV6-3, the J gene TRBJ2-7; TRBD2 might be the D (6 bases). The CDR3 is 14 residues long. CDR1 MNHEY and CDR2 SVGEGT come from the germline V gene. In DNA form, the CDR3 reads TGTGCCAGCAGGCCACCGGGACTCGACTACAAGCAGTACTTC. Translating it yields CASRPPGLDYKQYF.

V is TRBV6-2 or TRBV6-3 and J is TRBJ1-5, with D perhaps TRBD1 (5 bases). Deletions cut 11 bases from V and 4 bases from J, with 21 bases between. Germline V lookup: CDR1 MNHEY, CDR2 SVGEGT. The CDR3 runs to 15 residues. The CDR3 reads CAASIGDVGNQPQHF. In DNA, the CDR3 is TGTGCCGCCTCCATAGGGGATGTTGGGAATCAGCCCCAGCATTTT.

In this sample, this clonotype turned up a few times. This chain links TRBV7-2 with TRBJ2-1, with D unresolved. Germline V CDR1 and CDR2: SGHTA, FQGNSA. Trimming shortened V by 5 bases and J by 7 bases, and 6 bases separated the two germline ends. CDR3 length: 11 residues. The CDR3 coding sequence is TGTGCCAGCAGCGCTATGAATGAGCAGTTCTTC. Translating it yields CASSAMNEQFF.

The chain combines TRBV7-2 with TRBJ1-2; no firm D call. Germline assignment: CDR1 SGHTA and CDR2 FQGNSA. This CDR3 comprises 13 residues. Trimming pared 8 bases from V and 1 base from J, leaving 11 bases between. The CDR3 DNA reads as TGTGCCAGCTTATCCGGGTTTAACTATGGCTACACCTTC. Protein product: CASLSGFNYGYTF. The variable domain in full, completed from reference TRBV7-2 and TRBJ1-2, reads GAGVSQSPSNKVTEKGKDVELRCDPISGHTALYWYRQSLGQGLEFLIYFQGNSAPDKSGLPSDRFSAERTGGSVSTLTIQRTQQEDSAVYLCASLSGFNYGYTFGSGTRLTVV.

The V call is TRBV27, the J call TRBJ2-1; D gene unclear. The DNA end is more similar to TRBJ2-7, so the J call may be wrong. CDR3 length equals 18 residues. The germline V gene encodes CDR1 MNHEY and CDR2 SMNVEV (reference sequence). CDR3 sequence: CASSPEPREAGYYNEQYF. DNA of the CDR3: TGTGCCAGCAGTCCAGAACCGCGAGAGGCTGGCTACTACAATGAGCAGTACTTC.

This rearrangement joins TRBV4-1 to TRBJ1-5; weak D call: TRBD1 (5 bases). V dropped 0 bases and J dropped 4 bases, with 7 bases sitting between them. Germline CDR1 and CDR2: MGHRA and YSYEKL. The CDR3 runs to 14 residues. This CDR3 is CASSQEGANQPQHF. In nucleotides, the CDR3 is TGCGCCAGCAGCCAAGAAGGGGCTAATCAGCCCCAGCATTTT.

This clonotype occurred many times. This chain uses TRBV29-1 with TRBJ2-1, with 7 bases aligning to TRBD2. The CDR3 spans 11 residues. Losses at the gene ends were 4 bases for V and 10 bases for J; bases not matched to a gene: 4. The germline gives CDR1 SQVTM, CDR2 ANQGSEA. The CDR3 bases are TGCAGCGTTGGGGGGGGTTACGAGCAGTTCTTC. Its translation: CSVGGGYEQFF.